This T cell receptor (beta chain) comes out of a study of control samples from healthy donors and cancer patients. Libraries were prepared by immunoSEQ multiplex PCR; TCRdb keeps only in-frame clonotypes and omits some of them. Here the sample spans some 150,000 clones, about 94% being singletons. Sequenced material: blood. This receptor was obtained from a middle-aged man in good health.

CDR3 loop: CASIRDSEQFF. DNA for the CDR3: TGCGCCAGCATCCGGGACAGCGAGCAGTTCTTC. The chain uses TRBV23-1 and TRBJ2-1, with 7 nucleotides matching TRBD1. TRBV23-1 is sorted into the ORF group, with uncertain function. V dropped 7 bases and J dropped 10; count of bases not matched to a gene: 4. This CDR3 spans 11 amino acids.